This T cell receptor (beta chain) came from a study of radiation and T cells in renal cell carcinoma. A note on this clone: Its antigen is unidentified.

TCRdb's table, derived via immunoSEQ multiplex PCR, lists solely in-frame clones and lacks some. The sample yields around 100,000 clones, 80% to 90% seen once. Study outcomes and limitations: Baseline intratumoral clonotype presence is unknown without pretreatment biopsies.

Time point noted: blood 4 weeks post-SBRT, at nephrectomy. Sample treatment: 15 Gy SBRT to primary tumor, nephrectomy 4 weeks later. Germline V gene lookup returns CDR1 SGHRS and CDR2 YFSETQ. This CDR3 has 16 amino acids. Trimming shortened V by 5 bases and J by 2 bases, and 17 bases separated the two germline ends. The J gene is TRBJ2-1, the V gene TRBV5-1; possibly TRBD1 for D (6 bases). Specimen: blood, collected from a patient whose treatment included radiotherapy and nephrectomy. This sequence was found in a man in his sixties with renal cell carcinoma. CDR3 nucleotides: TGCGCCAGCAGTCCCTACAGGGATCCGACCTACAATGAGCAGTTCTTC. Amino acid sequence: CASSPYRDPTYNEQFF. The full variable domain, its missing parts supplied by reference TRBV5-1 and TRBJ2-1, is KAGVTQTPRYLIKTRGQQVTLSCSPISGHRSVSWYQQTPGQGLQFLFEYFSETQRNKGNFPGRFSGRQFSNSRSEMNVSTLELGDSALYLCASSPYRDPTYNEQFFGPGTRLTVL.